These T cell receptor beta chains were read from a single sample in a study of T cells in Graves' hyperthyroidism and ophthalmopathy. From the multiplex PCR reads, TCRdb called clonotypes with MiXCR, one entry per CDR3 protein. Among under 250,000 distinct CDR3 sequences listed, 17% were seen once. The sequenced material came from blood. The receptors here all came from a man in his fifties or sixties with Graves' hyperthyroidism. The CDR3 runs from the conserved cysteine through the conserved F or W. D genes are given only for firm matches. Part of the rows lack a size; the others show once, few, many or a class for expanded clones.

CDR3aa	CDR3nt	v_gene	len	d_gene	abundance	j_gene
CASSSDRHYGYTF	TGTGCCAGCAGTTCTGACAGGCACTATGGCTACACCTTC	TRBV12-3/TRBV12-4	13	NA	few	TRBJ1-2
CASSEIGGQGYTF	TGTGCCAGCAGTGAAATTGGGGGCCAGGGCTACACCTTC	TRBV2	13	NA	NA	TRBJ1-2
CAISESVGLTLTDTQYF	TGTGCCATCAGTGAGTCTGTGGGACTAACCCTCACAGATACGCAGTATTTT	TRBV10-3	17	TRBD2	NA	TRBJ2-3
CASSVRKRSTTEAFF	TGCGCCAGCAGCGTACGTAAAAGGTCGACCACTGAAGCTTTCTTT	TRBV5-1	15	NA	many	TRBJ1-1
CSVGMNTEAFF	TGCAGCGTTGGAATGAACACTGAAGCTTTCTTT	TRBV29-1	11	NA	once	TRBJ1-1
CSVDHGYNEQFF	TGCAGCGTCGACCACGGTTACAATGAGCAGTTCTTC	TRBV29-1	12	NA	NA	TRBJ2-1
CSARKTVEKQYF	TGCAGTGCTAGAAAAACTGTGGAGAAGCAGTACTTC	TRBV20-1	12	NA	NA	TRBJ2-7
CASSPGQNTGELFF	TGCGCCAGCAGCCCGGGACAGAACACCGGGGAGCTGTTTTTT	TRBV5-1	14	NA	NA	TRBJ2-2
CASTTLLTGGGDTQYF	TGTGCCAGCACCACCCTTCTAACGGGAGGGGGGGATACGCAGTATTTT	TRBV11-2	16	TRBD2	NA	TRBJ2-3
CASSLSLLASGSYTQYF	TGTGCCAGCAGCTTGAGTCTTTTGGCTAGCGGGAGTTATACGCAGTATTTT	TRBV5-5	17	TRBD2	NA	TRBJ2-3
CASSGHPYQETQYF	TGTGCCAGCAGTGGACACCCGTACCAAGAGACCCAGTACTTC	TRBV2	14	NA	once	TRBJ2-5
CASSPRVPTSGRAGVGELFF	TGTGCCAGCAGCCCCCGCGTACCCACTAGCGGGAGGGCCGGCGTCGGGGAGCTGTTTTTT	TRBV7-8	20	TRBD2	few	TRBJ2-2
CASRIIGLNEQFF	TGTGCCAGCAGAATAATAGGGCTTAATGAGCAGTTCTTC	TRBV11-2	13	NA	few	TRBJ2-1
CASSQMGYTDTQYF	TGTGCCAGCAGCCAGATGGGATACACAGATACGCAGTATTTT	TRBV12-3/TRBV12-4	14	NA	many	TRBJ2-3
CASSSGLREFF	TGTGCCAGCAGCTCGGGACTGAGAGAGTTCTTC	TRBV11-1	11	NA	NA	TRBJ2-1
CASSLGGPASLGTDTQYF	TGTGCCAGCAGTTTAGGGGGCCCTGCCTCTCTCGGCACAGATACGCAGTATTTT	TRBV28	18	NA	many	TRBJ2-3
CSAGTSGIRTDTQYF	TGCAGTGCTGGAACTAGCGGGATCCGCACAGATACGCAGTATTTT	TRBV20-1	15	TRBD2	many	TRBJ2-3
CASSYGLARTYEQYF	TGTGCCAGCAGTTATGGACTAGCGCGTACCTACGAGCAGTACTTC	TRBV6-2/TRBV6-3	15	TRBD2	few	TRBJ2-7
CASSFRDSQETQYF	TGTGCCAGCAGTTTCCGGGACTCCCAAGAGACCCAGTACTTC	TRBV7-9	14	NA	many	TRBJ2-5
CASSELTGYYGYTF	TGTGCCAGCAGTGAACTGACAGGTTACTATGGCTACACCTTC	TRBV2	14	NA	many	TRBJ1-2
CASSYSWGTYEQYF	TGTGCCAGCAGTTACTCTTGGGGAACCTACGAGCAGTACTTC	TRBV6-2/TRBV6-3	14	NA	NA	TRBJ2-7
CASSFLTSGGSGTDTQYF	TGTGCCAGCAGTTTTCTGACTAGCGGGGGATCCGGCACAGATACGCAGTATTTT	TRBV27	18	TRBD2	many	TRBJ2-3
CASSPRDRGTYEQYF	TGCGCCAGCAGTCCCCGGGACAGGGGAACCTACGAGCAGTACTTC	TRBV5-1	15	TRBD1	NA	TRBJ2-7
CASRVLGTEAFF	TGTGCCAGCAGGGTTCTGGGGACTGAAGCTTTCTTT	TRBV28	12	NA	NA	TRBJ1-1
CSVEGGEGLSMDTQYF	TGCAGCGTTGAAGGGGGGGAAGGTTTATCGATGGATACGCAGTATTTT	TRBV29-1	16	NA	NA	TRBJ2-3
CATSILAGIPPSYNEQFF	TGTGCCACCAGCATACTAGCGGGAATTCCACCATCCTACAATGAGCAGTTCTTC	TRBV15	18	TRBD2	many	TRBJ2-1
CATHRDSQETQYF	TGTGCCACCCACCGCGACAGCCAAGAGACCCAGTACTTC	TRBV6-2/TRBV6-3	13	NA	NA	TRBJ2-5
CASSSDDSAGELFF	TGTGCCAGCAGCTCGGACGACTCCGCCGGGGAGCTGTTTTTT	TRBV7-9	14	NA	NA	TRBJ2-2
CAISERAGGESYNEQFF	TGTGCCATCAGTGAACGGGCGGGAGGAGAGTCCTACAATGAGCAGTTCTTC	TRBV10-3	17	TRBD2	NA	TRBJ2-1
CASSTGTSGSEQYF	TGTGCCAGTAGTACCGGGACTAGCGGGAGCGAGCAGTACTTC	TRBV19	14	TRBD2	NA	TRBJ2-7
CASSPGAVEETQYF	TGTGCCAGCAGCCCGGGGGCTGTAGAAGAGACCCAGTACTTC	TRBV5-1	14	NA	NA	TRBJ2-5
CATSAGSYEQYF	TGTGCCACCTCAGCAGGCTCCTACGAGCAGTACTTC	TRBV6-1	12	NA	many	TRBJ2-7
CASSEYSEQYF	TGTGCCAGCAGCGAGTATAGCGAGCAGTACTTC	TRBV7-2	11	NA	many	TRBJ2-7
CASSQAQSLVATQYF	TGTGCCAGCAGCCAAGCACAGAGCCTTGTCGCGACCCAGTACTTC	TRBV3-1	15	NA	many	TRBJ2-5
CASRRGTQGNNSPLHF	TGTGCCAGCAGGAGAGGGACGCAGGGAAATAATTCACCCCTCCACTTT	TRBV2	16	NA	few	TRBJ1-6
CASSPQGADEQYF	TGCGCCAGCAGCCCCCAGGGGGCGGATGAGCAGTACTTC	TRBV4-3	13	TRBD1	NA	TRBJ2-7
CASSTGRGTEAFF	TGTGCCAGCAGTACAGGGCGGGGGACTGAAGCTTTCTTT	TRBV6-8	13	NA	once	TRBJ1-1
CASRTDSYEQYF	TGTGCCAGCAGAACAGACAGTTACGAGCAGTACTTC	TRBV7-9	12	NA	many	TRBJ2-7
CASSLVTGREQYF	TGTGCCAGCAGCTTGGTAACAGGGCGGGAGCAGTACTTC	TRBV5-4	13	NA	few	TRBJ2-7
CASSPLTGVDEQFF	TGTGCCAGCAGCCCTTTGACAGGGGTCGATGAGCAGTTCTTC	TRBV3-1	14	TRBD1	few	TRBJ2-1
CASRKGTSGIYEQYF	TGTGCCAGCAGAAAAGGGACTAGCGGGATCTACGAGCAGTACTTC	TRBV12-3/TRBV12-4	15	TRBD2	many	TRBJ2-7
CASSESGGPSYEQYF	TGCGCCAGCAGTGAGTCAGGCGGGCCTTCCTACGAGCAGTACTTC	TRBV10-1	15	NA	many	TRBJ2-7
CASSWTHQETQYF	TGTGCCAGCAGCTGGACACATCAAGAGACCCAGTACTTC	TRBV7-3	13	NA	many	TRBJ2-5
CASSSGTSGRAGNEQFF	TGTGCCAGCAGTTCCGGGACTAGCGGGAGGGCGGGGAATGAGCAGTTCTTC	TRBV27	17	TRBD2	many	TRBJ2-1
CASSQAIEQYF	TGTGCCAGCAGCCAAGCAATCGAGCAGTACTTC	TRBV3-1	11	NA	NA	TRBJ2-7
CASRGGGLYNEQFF	TGTGCCAGCAGAGGGGGGGGTTTGTACAATGAGCAGTTCTTC	TRBV2	14	NA	few	TRBJ2-1
CASRRDGSPTDTQYF	TGTGCCAGCCGTAGGGACGGATCACCCACAGATACGCAGTATTTT	TRBV6-1	15	NA	once	TRBJ2-3
CASSSDLDRELFF	TGTGCCAGCAGCTCCGACCTTGACCGGGAGCTGTTTTTT	TRBV7-9	13	NA	NA	TRBJ2-2
CASSHQGGGTDTQYF	TGTGCCAGCAGCCATCAGGGAGGAGGCACAGATACGCAGTATTTT	TRBV12-3/TRBV12-4	15	NA	many	TRBJ2-3
CASSLQTGGQETQYF	TGTGCCAGCAGCCTCCAGACAGGGGGCCAAGAGACCCAGTACTTC	TRBV14	15	TRBD1	many	TRBJ2-5
CASSSRRTEHYEQYF	TGTGCCAGCAGTTCCCGTAGGACAGAGCACTACGAGCAGTACTTC	TRBV28	15	NA	many	TRBJ2-7
CASRREGRVSNQPQHF	TGTGCCAGCAGACGGGAGGGGCGGGTTAGCAATCAGCCCCAGCATTTT	TRBV2	16	NA	many	TRBJ1-5
CASSFRGTETQYF	TGTGCCAGCAGCTTTAGAGGGACAGAGACCCAGTACTTC	TRBV5-8	13	NA	few	TRBJ2-5
CSAEIGSGSGDEQFF	TGCAGTGCTGAGATCGGGAGCGGGAGTGGCGATGAGCAGTTCTTC	TRBV20-1	15	TRBD2	few	TRBJ2-1
CASSLTNTQYF	TGTGCCAGCAGCCTGACGAATACGCAGTATTTT	TRBV7-2	11	NA	many	TRBJ2-3
CASSYQRDGEAFF	TGTGCCAGCAGCTACCAACGAGATGGTGAAGCTTTCTTT	TRBV11-2	13	NA	many	TRBJ1-1
CSARDLVYGAGEGYEQYF	TGCAGTGCTAGAGATCTTGTCTACGGGGCAGGGGAAGGCTACGAGCAGTACTTC	TRBV20-1	18	NA	many	TRBJ2-7
CASNSELTDTQYF	TGTGCCAGCAATAGTGAGCTCACAGATACGCAGTATTTT	TRBV27	13	NA	many	TRBJ2-3
CASSIRDSPSNTEAFF	TGTGCCAGTAGTATAAGGGACAGCCCATCGAACACTGAAGCTTTCTTT	TRBV19	16	TRBD1	few	TRBJ1-1
CASQLAGFTDTQYF	TGCGCCAGCCAGCTAGCGGGGTTCACAGATACGCAGTATTTT	TRBV5-1	14	TRBD2	many	TRBJ2-3